The source of this TCR beta chain is a study of cytomegalovirus exposure and HLA in healthy donors. Notes on the study in general: The likely origin of a cluster of highly shared sequence variants was a sequencing artifact.

A multiplex PCR was run with 60 Vbeta primers and 13 Jbeta primers. TCRdb's table, derived via immunoSEQ multiplex PCR, lists solely in-frame clones and lacks some. The sample shows approximately 110,000 clones, 81% of them seen only once. Turning to this clone: The antigen remains unidentified.

This receptor was taken from a woman between 25 and 40 years old in good health and CMV-seronegative. The sequencing input was PBMCs.

The CDR3 nucleotides read TGTGCCAGCAGCTTGGAGACAGGGGGGAATAATTCACCCCTCCACTTT. It yields the protein CASSLETGGNNSPLHF. The chain has TRBV7-8 and TRBJ1-6, with 9 positions matching TRBD1. The CDR3 sequence is 16 residues long. V was clipped by 3 bases and J by 5 bases; unmatched bases: 5. CDR1 is SGHVS and CDR2 is FQNEAQ in the germline V gene.